This entry features one TCR beta chain sequence. No cognate antigen has been identified for it. Base-call qualities are not available, and no considerably larger clone is one nucleotide away. The 40 or so donors, aged 6 to 90 years, were systemically healthy Caucasian individuals from Russia. Each donor gave around 9.9 milliliters of peripheral blood, collected into EDTA-treated Vacutainer tubes. Ficoll-Paque density-gradient centrifugation was used to isolate PBMCs, with at least 6.5 million per sample. Trizol reagent was used to extract total RNA from the PBMCs, yielding at least 6 micrograms per sample. For every donor, flow cytometry on a PBMC aliquot measured the percentage of naive CD45RAhigh/CD27high T cells. This entry comes from a study of blood T cells in healthy people across ages (dated by TCRdb to about 2015). About the full investigation: In model experiments, roughly one uniquely barcoded TCR beta cDNA molecule per two T cells was captured by template switching. Using the same blood draw, the study looked at two additional independent replicas of 1 million unique cDNA reads for two donors, one aged 18 to 30 and the other aged 80 or older. Donors were grouped into four age groups: young (average roughly 17 years), middle-aged (roughly 40), aged (around 56) and long-lived (around 80). The study measured age-related changes in TCR beta repertoire diversity using deep sequencing normalized with unique cDNA molecular identifiers. To avoid experimental bias, donors of different ages were randomly spread across the sequencing lanes. The full study reports these points: Because profiling used bulk unsorted PBMCs, naive and antigen-experienced compartments could not be compared conclusively. The long-lived group showed more naive CD4+ T cells, fewer expanded clones and increased TCR diversity than the aged group, suggesting age selection. As age increased, observed TCR beta diversity per million T cells dropped in a roughly linear way, and a significant reduction was already evident by age roughly 36. Estimates of total diversity based on one million sequenced T cells were considered lower bounds and underestimates. Because the CMV infection status of the donors was unknown, age-related changes in expanded clonotypes may potentially have been confounded. The percentage of naive T cells measured by flow cytometry correlated strongly with observed TCR beta diversity.

The receptor library was made with 5' RACE. Sequencing used an Illumina HiSeq 2500. A second roughly 6 to 11 cycle PCR used a sample-barcoded 5' primer and a J-beta primer mix. A unique molecular identifier was introduced onto each TCR beta cDNA molecule by a template-switch 5' adaptor carrying 12 random nucleotides. Each sample yielded at least 2.5 million CDR3-containing paired-end reads. The Mint cDNA synthesis kit, primed by a TRBC-specific oligonucleotide, was used to synthesize first-strand cDNA from all RNA. Following uracil-DNA glycosylase treatment, all cDNA underwent a first 18-cycle PCR with the universal primers M1SS and BC2_uni_R. On the authors' methods: For normalization, 1 million high-quality reads, each with a distinct molecular identifier, were randomly selected from each sample. Reads sharing molecular identifiers were discarded rather than binned into consensus sequences. MiTCR, with a Q25 quality threshold and the strictest error-elimination algorithm, was used for CDR3 identification, clonotype clustering and error correction. A nonparametric unseen species model using Euler transformation provided a lower-bound estimate of total TCR beta diversity. TCRdb redid the processing of the public reads, applying fastp at Q25 and MiXCR, and retained in-frame beta chains. CDR3 protein sequences are deduplicated, and each keeps its most common genes and DNA. These V and J calls are TCRdb output, not the study's own analysis. This sample is represented by over 1.5 million distinct CDR3 sequences; around half of them were singletons. The ten biggest clones cover less than 2.5% of the sample.

Sequencing was carried out using blood. The clonotype comes from a woman aged 40 to 50 in good health.

The sequence in DNA is TGTGCCAGCAGCCAGCCTCCAGGGGTAGAGACCCAGTACTTC. This encodes CASSQPPGVETQYF. This receptor chain uses TRBV3-1 and TRBJ2-5, with TRBD1 perhaps the D gene, on 6 matching bases. The germline V gene (reference sequence) provides CDR1 LGHDT and CDR2 YNNKEL. V drops 3 bases and J drops 4 bases, leaving 12 bases in between. The CDR3 has 14 amino acids, counting the end cysteine and phenylalanine. This entry keeps only the CDR3 DNA: 42 bases, framed from base 1.